This entry concerns a single T cell receptor beta chain. With 4 bases removed from V and 4 bases from J, the gap between germline ends came to 25 bases. The CDR3 has 18 residues. CDR1 SGHAT and CDR2 FQNNGV come from the germline V gene. TCRdb re-analysed the reads in MiXCR, keeping a single row per CDR3 protein. The table includes 150,000 to 200,000 distinct CDR3 sequences, approximately 19% detected once. The data originate from a study of T cell repertoires in cytomegalovirus infection. The sequence was obtained from a human donor in good health (CMV status not recorded). Some clones in this sample may be carry-over from other donors' samples. The chain joins TRBV11-2 to TRBJ2-5; possibly TRBD2 for D (6 bases). Sequences were obtained from PBMCs. The CDR3 sequence: CASSSPPGRLVEGETQYF. CDR3 coding DNA: TGTGCCAGCAGCTCCCCCCCCGGCAGACTAGTTGAGGGAGAGACCCAGTACTTC.